This T cell receptor (beta chain) was identified during a study of shared clonotypes between healthy human individuals. Study conclusions and caveats: Estimated richness values were generally larger in naive subsets than in memory subsets.

With respect to this clone: Its specificity is unknown.

Evenly divided among several immunoSEQ plates was the genomic DNA of each subset. Assay: immunoSEQ multiplex PCR; the TCRdb copy retains only in-frame clones and omits some. The table records approximately 1.5 million clones, nearly 99% of them present only once. Germline V lookup: CDR1 SQVTM, CDR2 ANQGSEA. V was trimmed by 5 bases and J by 3 bases, leaving 8 bases between them. The length of the CDR3 is 11 residues. Naive CD4+ cells were CD45RA-selected; the remaining cells were memory. The origin of this receptor is a man aged 30 to 39 in good health. The sample consisted of naive CD4+ T cells sorted from blood. Subset denoted: CD45RA+ positively selected. The chain joins TRBV29-1 to TRBJ2-7, with no clear D. The chain's CDR3 is CSVTELYEQYF. The CDR3 nucleotides read TGCAGCGTTACGGAGCTCTACGAGCAGTACTTC.